This passage covers 28 T cell receptor beta chains from one sample sequenced in a study of T cells in localized non-small cell lung cancer. This table comes from immunoSEQ multiplex PCR, and its TCRdb copy is limited to in-frame clones, with some not included. The table shows 45,000 to 60,000 clones, with about 78% occurring only once. Specimen: PBMCs, collected before any cancer treatment. These receptor sequences come from a woman aged 35 to 69 with stage II lung adenocarcinoma.

V gene TRBV4-3 combines with J gene TRBJ1-2, with D possibly TRBD1 on 5 matching bases. Between the trimmed V and J ends, which lost 2 bases and 4 bases, there was a span of 17 bases. Per the germline V gene, CDR1 is LGHNA and CDR2 is YSLEER. The CDR3 runs 16 residues. The CDR3 coding sequence is TGCGCCAGCAGCCAATCGGTGAGGGGCGCTTTCTATGGCTACACCTTC. Translating gives CASSQSVRGAFYGYTF.

This rearrangement joins TRBV9 to TRBJ2-1; maybe TRBD1 (6 bases). This CDR3 comprises 16 residues. Trimming took 3 bases from V and 5 from J, leaving 18 bases between them. CDR1 SGDLS and CDR2 YYNGEE come from the germline V gene. The CDR3 region is CASSASGGADNNEQFF. For the CDR3, the DNA is TGTGCCAGCAGCGCATCTGGGGGCGCAGACAACAATGAGCAGTTCTTC.

The genes are TRBV14 and TRBJ2-4; D possibly corresponds to TRBD2 (6 bases). The CDR3 runs to 15 residues. Trimming took off 3 bases at V and 3 bases at J, with 12 bases between the two ends. Germline-derived CDR1 and CDR2 are SGHDN and FVKESK. The CDR3 loop is CASSQGGVGKNIQYF. CDR3 in DNA: TGTGCCAGCAGCCAGGGGGGAGTCGGCAAAAACATTCAGTACTTC.

This clone was seen only a few times. The chain recombines TRBV7-9 with TRBJ1-1, with 8 bases lining up with TRBD1. The CDR3 extends over 14 amino acids. Germline-derived CDR1 and CDR2 are SEHNR and FQNEAQ (reference sequence). Trimming took 6 bases from V and 3 from J; bases not matched to a gene: 6. This CDR3 is CASRPRDRYTEAFF. In DNA form, the CDR3 reads TGTGCCAGCAGACCACGGGACAGGTACACTGAAGCTTTCTTT.

The genes are TRBV6-5 and TRBJ2-1, with D possibly TRBD2 on 7 matching bases. Germline V gene lookup returns CDR1 MNHEY and CDR2 SVGAGI. The CDR3 contains 13 residues. V shed 2 bases and J shed 14 bases, with 16 bases lying between them. The CDR3 coding sequence is TGTGCCAGCAGTTACGTGGGGGGGCTTCAGGAGTTCTTC. As protein: CASSYVGGLQEFF.

A note on this clone: The sample holds other DNA sequences that translate to the same CDR3. The rearrangement joins TRBV19 to TRBJ1-1, with D perhaps matching TRBD1 (5 bases). Germline V gene sequence: CDR1 LNHDA, CDR2 SQIVND (reference sequence). With 0 bases removed from V and 2 bases from J, the gap between germline ends came to 10 bases. The CDR3 has 15 amino acids. The CDR3 reads CASSIDWDRNTEAFF. The CDR3 DNA reads as TGTGCCAGTAGTATAGATTGGGACCGTAACACTGAAGCTTTCTTT.

The gene calls are TRBV6-1 and TRBJ2-1, with D perhaps assigned TRBD1 or TRBD2 (5 bases each). CDR1 is MNHNS and CDR2 is SASEGT in the germline V gene. Trimming took off 2 bases at V and 0 bases at J, with 11 bases between the two ends. The CDR3 consists of 16 residues. The CDR3 nucleotides are TGTGCCAGCAGTGAAATTCCCGGGACCTCCTACAATGAGCAGTTCTTC. Amino acids: CASSEIPGTSYNEQFF.

The rearrangement links TRBV5-1 to TRBJ2-3; D could derive from TRBD1 or TRBD2 (6 bases each). V lost 0 bases and J lost 2, with 13 bases in between. The CDR3 covers 16 residues. In germline, CDR1 is SGHRS, CDR2 YFSETQ. The CDR3 here is CASSLEGGRNTDTQYF. Here the CDR3 DNA reads TGCGCCAGCAGCTTGGAAGGGGGGCGCAACACAGATACGCAGTATTTT. Combining the CDR3 with reference TRBV5-1 and TRBJ2-3 gives the whole variable domain KAGVTQTPRYLIKTRGQQVTLSCSPISGHRSVSWYQQTPGQGLQFLFEYFSETQRNKGNFPGRFSGRQFSNSRSEMNVSTLELGDSALYLCASSLEGGRNTDTQYFGPGTRLTVL.

V usage is TRBV5-1 and J usage is TRBJ2-2, with 7 bases matching TRBD1. Germline CDR1 reads SGHRS; CDR2 reads YFSETQ. The CDR3 has 16 amino acids. V lost 7 bases, J lost 0 bases, and 9 bases stayed unmatched. This CDR3 reads CASSRGTATNTGELFF. DNA of the CDR3: TGCGCCAGCTCCCGTGGGACAGCTACGAACACCGGGGAGCTGTTTTTT.

The V and J genes are TRBV19 and TRBJ2-7, with D perhaps matching TRBD1 or TRBD2 (5 bases each). This CDR3 has 15 amino acids. The ends were cut back, 2 bases at V and 1 base at J, with 12 bases in the middle. Germline CDR1 is LNHDA and CDR2 is SQIVND (reference sequence). The DNA for the CDR3 is TGTGCCAGTAGTATAAGGGCGTGGGGGTCCTACGAGCAGTACTTC. Translation: CASSIRAWGSYEQYF.

In nucleotides, the CDR3 is TGTGCCAGCAGTAGAGGGACGGAACGGAAGTCACCCCTCCACTTT. This sequence encodes CASSRGTERKSPLHF. V is TRBV6-1 and J is TRBJ1-6; possibly TRBD1 for D (5 bases). V was shortened by 5 bases and J by 10 bases, with 18 bases between the two germline ends. The CDR3 runs to 15 residues. Germline CDR1 and CDR2: MNHNS and SASEGT.

The gene calls are TRBV4-1 and TRBJ2-3; D may be TRBD1 or TRBD2 (5 bases each). The V and J ends lost 2 bases and 1 base respectively, with 13 bases between them. CDR1 is MGHRA, CDR2 YSYEKL, per germline. This CDR3 contains 16 residues. The CDR3: CASSQPPSRGTDTQYF. CDR3 in DNA: TGCGCCAGCAGCCAACCCCCTAGCAGGGGCACAGATACGCAGTATTTT.

The V gene is TRBV15, the J gene TRBJ2-7, with 7 bases that match TRBD1. V was pared by 4 bases and J by 4 bases, with 7 bases of the junction left unmatched. The CDR3 totals 14 residues. CDR1 is LNHNV, CDR2 YYDKDF, per germline (reference sequence). This CDR3 reads CATSKGGGGYEQYF. The CDR3 bases are TGTGCCACCAGCAAAGGGGGCGGAGGATACGAGCAGTACTTC.

This chain uses TRBV2 with TRBJ1-4; D may be TRBD1 (6 bases). The V gene's germline CDR1 is SNHLY and CDR2 FYNNEI. Between the trimmed V and J ends, which lost 0 bases and 8 bases, there was a span of 16 bases. The CDR3 covers 16 residues. The CDR3 region has the DNA TGTGCCAGCAGTGAAGCGAGGGCCAGGGGCCAAGAAAAACTGTTTTTT. It specifies CASSEARARGQEKLFF.

The V and J genes are TRBV28 and TRBJ2-4; the D gene is possibly TRBD1 (6 bases). The CDR3 loop spans 16 amino acids. In germline, CDR1 is MDHEN, CDR2 SYDVKM. V was trimmed by 6 bases and J by 0 bases, leaving 15 bases between them. This CDR3 reads CASSPNHREAKNIQYF. The CDR3, as DNA: TGTGCCAGCAGCCCTAACCACAGGGAAGCCAAAAACATTCAGTACTTC. Variable domain in full (rest from reference TRBV28 and TRBJ2-4): DVKVTQSSRYLVKRTGEKVFLECVQDMDHENMFWYRQDPGLGLRLIYFSYDVKMKEKGDIPEGYSVSREKKERFSLILESASTNQTSMYLCASSPNHREAKNIQYFGAGTRLSVL.

The chain combines TRBV7-8 with TRBJ1-3, with 8 nucleotides matching TRBD1. This CDR3 has 16 residues. Looked up from germline, CDR1 is SGHVS and CDR2 is FQNEAQ. Germline trimming cut 6 bases from V and 2 bases from J; bases unmatched to any gene: 9. The CDR3 loop reads CASRPDRVNAGNTIYF. The CDR3 DNA is TGTGCCAGCAGACCGGACAGGGTTAACGCTGGAAACACCATATATTTT.

This clone was detected a few times. V gene TRBV30 combines with J gene TRBJ1-5, with D tentatively TRBD1 (6 bases). Germline V lookup: CDR1 GTSNPN, CDR2 SVGIG (reference sequence). The CDR3 is 13 residues long. Deletions cut 1 base from V and 9 bases from J, with 13 bases between. The CDR3 region has the DNA TGTGCCTGGAGTGGGTCAGGGGAACGGCCCCAGCATTTT. Translation: CAWSGSGERPQHF.

The count of this clone is one. The chain recombines TRBV7-9 with TRBJ1-2; TRBD1 might be the D (6 bases). The CDR3 has 13 amino acids. V lost 9 bases to trimming and J lost 2 bases, with 13 bases between them. The germline V gene encodes CDR1 SEHNR and CDR2 FQNEAQ (reference sequence). This chain's CDR3 is CASNLGTNYGYTF. The CDR3 DNA reads TGTGCCAGTAACCTGGGGACAAACTATGGCTACACCTTC.

V is TRBV7-9 and J is TRBJ1-1; D ambiguous. Between the trimmed V and J ends, which lost 7 bases and 11 bases, there was a span of 14 bases. CDR1 SEHNR and CDR2 FQNEAQ come from the germline V gene (reference sequence). The CDR3 has 11 residues. CDR3 sequence (DNA): TGTGCCAGCACGAGGGAGCCGGACGCTTTCTTT. This sequence encodes CASTREPDAFF.

This clone is medium-sized in the sample. This chain uses TRBV6-6 with TRBJ1-1; 7 nucleotides align to TRBD1. Germline loops: CDR1 MNHNY, CDR2 SVGAGI (reference sequence). After removal of 7 bases from V and 1 base from J, the junction contained 3 bases not matched to a gene. The CDR3 runs 13 residues. In DNA, the CDR3 is TGTGCCAGCACTCCAGGGGGGAACACTGAAGCTTTCTTT. This encodes CASTPGGNTEAFF.

This rearrangement joins TRBV29-1 to TRBJ2-2, with a possible D match to TRBD1 (5 bases). The CDR3 runs to 13 residues. Germline V gene lookup returns CDR1 SQVTM and CDR2 ANQGSEA. Trimming left V 4 bases short and J 5 bases short, with 11 bases between. The CDR3: CSVGQGRTGELFF. The CDR3, as DNA: TGCAGCGTTGGGCAGGGTCGAACCGGGGAGCTGTTTTTT.

The chain is built from TRBV5-4 and TRBJ2-5; D is unclear. This CDR3 contains 15 residues. Germline V gene data show CDR1 as SGHNT and CDR2 as YYREEE (reference sequence). V was clipped by 5 bases and J by 4 bases, with 18 bases between them. The CDR3 here is CASSYSQGIGETQYF. In nucleotides, the CDR3 is TGTGCCAGCAGTTATTCCCAAGGGATCGGAGAGACCCAGTACTTC.

On this clone: Distinct nucleotide sequences in the sample also encode this CDR3. The chain is built from TRBV5-6 and TRBJ1-1; D perhaps matches TRBD1 (6 bases). CDR3 length: 14 residues. The V end was cut by 4 bases, the J end by 3 bases, with 13 bases between. The germline V gene has CDR1 SGHDT and CDR2 YYEEEE. This CDR3 is CASSSLQGYTEAFF. In DNA, the CDR3 is TGTGCCAGCAGCAGCCTCCAGGGGTACACTGAAGCTTTCTTT.

This clone was seen only a few times. Here the CDR3 reads CASSPAGGGQPQHF. CDR3 nucleotides: TGTGCCAGCAGCCCCGCAGGCGGCGGTCAGCCCCAGCATTTT. The chain uses TRBV7-8 and TRBJ1-5; D remains unclear. Germline-derived CDR1 and CDR2 are SGHVS and FQNEAQ. This CDR3 is 14 amino acids long. V lost 5 bases, J lost 6 bases, and 14 bases lay in between.

The chain combines TRBV25-1 with TRBJ2-7, with D hard to call. Germline V gene lookup returns CDR1 MGHDK and CDR2 SYGVNS. The CDR3 is made up of 12 amino acids. V was trimmed by 6 bases and J by 4 bases, leaving 10 bases between them. The CDR3 DNA sequence: TGTGCCAGCAGCTTTTCCTGGTACGAGCAGTACTTC. Its translation is CASSFSWYEQYF.

This chain links TRBV5-5 with TRBJ2-6; no firm D call. Germline CDR1 and CDR2: SGHKS and YYEKEE (reference sequence). V was cut by 0 bases and J by 7 bases, with 11 bases left in between. There are 15 residues in the CDR3. The CDR3 here is CASSLELHYANVLTF. CDR3 sequence (DNA): TGTGCCAGCAGCTTGGAACTGCATTATGCCAACGTCCTGACTTTC.

The chain uses TRBV29-1 and TRBJ1-3; TRBD1 aligns across 7 bases. V lost 3 bases and J lost 2; bases outside the gene matches: 7. Per the germline V gene, CDR1 is SQVTM and CDR2 is ANQGSEA. This CDR3 comprises 15 residues. The CDR3 DNA reads TGCAGCGTTGAGGTTTCACAGGGGCCTGGAAACACCATATATTTT. The encoded protein is CSVEVSQGPGNTIYF.

The CDR3 coding sequence is TGTGCCAGCAGCCCAGTAATTATGAACACTGAAGCTTTCTTT. Translation gives CASSPVIMNTEAFF. The chain recombines TRBV7-2 with TRBJ1-1; D is unclear. Germline CDR1 and CDR2: SGHTA and FQGNSA. Trimming removed 5 bases at V and 0 bases at J, with 10 bases between. This CDR3 has 14 amino acids.